The text below deals with one T cell receptor beta chain. This specimen belongs to a study of cytomegalovirus exposure and HLA in healthy donors. CDR3 length: 14 amino acids. Trimming left V 4 bases short and J 1 base short, with 8 bases between. The germline V gene encodes CDR1 SGHVS and CDR2 FNYEAQ. This table comes from immunoSEQ multiplex PCR, and its TCRdb copy is limited to in-frame clones, with some not included. This table holds 160,000 or so clones, 70% to 90% found once. From the approximately 110-subject validation cohort, which was separate from the approximately 700-subject first cohort, the donors were drawn.

This sequence joins TRBV7-6 and TRBJ2-1; tentatively, D is TRBD1 (6 bases). Sequenced input: PBMCs. The receptor was derived from a man aged 18-30 years in good health and CMV-seronegative. The CDR3 region is CASSSTGSYNEQFF. The CDR3 region has the DNA TGTGCCAGCAGCTCCACAGGGTCCTACAATGAGCAGTTCTTC. Full variable domain (rest looked up from reference TRBV7-6 and TRBJ2-1): GAGVSQSPRYKVTKRGQDVALRCDPISGHVSLYWYRQALGQGPEFLTYFNYEAQQDKSGLPNDRFSAERPEGSISTLTIQRTEQRDSAMYRCASSSTGSYNEQFFGPGTRLTVL.